This T cell receptor (beta chain) is from a study of cytomegalovirus exposure and HLA in healthy donors. Vbeta (60) and Jbeta (13) primers were used in the PCR. The data were produced by immunoSEQ multiplex PCR, yet TCRdb's version contains in-frame clones alone and is incomplete. The data contain around 260,000 clones, about 80% of them singletons. A few counts support this clone. Germline V gene data show CDR1 as MGHRA and CDR2 as YSYEKL. The length of the CDR3 is 15 residues. Trimming removed 4 bases from V and 4 bases from J; junction bases left unmatched: 9. The rearrangement links TRBV4-1 to TRBJ2-7, with 8 bases aligning to TRBD1. This receptor was identified in a girl aged 2 to 9 in good health and CMV-seronegative. The sequencing input was PBMCs. Written as DNA, the CDR3 is TGCGCCAGCAGCCCAGGACAGGGTAATCTTTACGAGCAGTACTTC. Amino acid sequence: CASSPGQGNLYEQYF.